This T cell receptor (beta chain) was profiled in a study of blood T cell repertoires in COVID-19. In the study overall: Specimens from acute and convalescent COVID-19 originated in the United States, Italy and Spain.

Authors' data handling: Counts of nucleated cells, estimated from reference gene primer amplification, were obtained. The repertoire was sequenced with immunoSEQ multiplex PCR; TCRdb's copy has only in-frame clones and lacks some. Clone size and V and J calls were adopted from that table, with D and trimming inferred from the DNA. Here the sample spans a few hundred thousand clones, just under 90% being singletons. This CDR3 region has 18 residues. Looked up from germline, CDR1 is MNHEY and CDR2 is SMNVEV (reference sequence). V dropped 5 bases and J dropped 0 bases, with 20 bases sitting between them.

The chain carries TRBV27 and TRBJ1-5, with a weak D call TRBD1 (6 bases). Input material: peripheral blood. This sequence originates from a woman in her fifties or sixties with COVID-19, enrolled during active disease. CDR3 nucleotides: TGTGCCAGCAGTCACGACCCGGGGGGCCCTTATAGCAATCAGCCCCAGCATTTT. Translated, it gives CASSHDPGGPYSNQPQHF.